Listed below are T cell receptor beta chains from one sample, sequenced in a study of blood T cell repertoires in COVID-19. Clones were sequenced by immunoSEQ multiplex PCR, and TCRdb holds only the in-frame ones, with some missing. The table includes roughly 200,000 clones, around nine tenths detected once. The sequencing input was peripheral blood. These receptors all stem from a man aged 50 to 60 with COVID-19, enrolled during active disease. Each CDR3 is given with its conserved first and last residue.

TRBJ1-2 TRBV30 CAWATEANYGYTF
TRBJ2-7 TRBV3-1/TRBV3-2 CASSPHGQGAYEQYF
TRBJ2-2 TRBV7-3 CASSPQTTGTGELFF
TRBJ2-3 TRBV5-1 CASSRLAGATDTQYF
TRBJ1-2 TRBV21-1 CASSKVDTPSNYGYTF
TRBJ2-1 TRBV28 CASDSPHEQFF
TRBJ2-1 TRBV7-3 CASSRSPSSYNEQFF
TRBJ1-2 TRBV28 CASSFGQTSNYGYTF
TRBJ1-3 TRBV10-3 CAIRRQTGSGNTIYF
TRBJ1-5 TRBV19 CASRTTGTGILNQPQHF
TRBJ1-1 TRBV7-7 CASSQQRNTEAFF
TRBJ2-7 TRBV11-1 CASSLIAGTNSYEQYF
TRBJ1-1 TRBV6-6 CASIPRVNTEAFF
TRBJ2-7 TRBV6-2/TRBV6-3 CASSNNVLPGQGGYEQYF
TRBJ2-5 TRBV7-2 CASSKQVGGTGAVETQYF
TRBJ2-7 TRBV6-2/TRBV6-3 CASSYPTLGAGVGEQYF
TRBJ2-3 TRBV6-6 CASSYSTGGSDTQYF
TRBJ1-5 TRBV24-1 CATSDPQGGNQPQHF
TRBJ2-2 TRBV19 CASSPYRGGNTGELFF
TRBJ1-2 TRBV3-1/TRBV3-2 CASSNHGGQGAYGYTF
TRBJ2-3 TRBV5-1 CASSLAASGIDTQYF
TRBJ2-3 TRBV7-9 CASSHGGSGGEWYTQYF
TRBJ2-2 TRBV30 CAWSVPLAADTGELFF
TRBJ2-1 TRBV5-1 CASSLQGQSSYNEQFF
TRBJ1-1 TRBV5-6 CASSLGWNRGTEAFF
TRBJ2-7 TRBV27 CASSYGQGSYEQYF
TRBJ2-1 TRBV7-3 CASSLGGLAGVRENEQFF
TRBJ1-2 TRBV9 CASSVGQGLGYTF
TRBJ1-2 TRBV18 CASSPPQAYDYGYTF